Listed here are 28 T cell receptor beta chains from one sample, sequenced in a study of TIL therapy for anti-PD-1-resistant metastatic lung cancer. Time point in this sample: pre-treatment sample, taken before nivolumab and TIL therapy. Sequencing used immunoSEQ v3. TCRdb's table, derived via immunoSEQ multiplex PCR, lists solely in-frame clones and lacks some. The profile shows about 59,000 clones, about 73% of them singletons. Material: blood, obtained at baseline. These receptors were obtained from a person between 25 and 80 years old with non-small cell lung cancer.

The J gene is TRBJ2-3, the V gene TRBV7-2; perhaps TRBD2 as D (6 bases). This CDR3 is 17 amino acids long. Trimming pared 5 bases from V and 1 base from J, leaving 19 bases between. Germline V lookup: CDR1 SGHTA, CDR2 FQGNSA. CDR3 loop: CASSTFPRGWGTDTQYF. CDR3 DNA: TGTGCCAGCAGCACCTTTCCCCGGGGGTGGGGCACAGATACGCAGTATTTT.

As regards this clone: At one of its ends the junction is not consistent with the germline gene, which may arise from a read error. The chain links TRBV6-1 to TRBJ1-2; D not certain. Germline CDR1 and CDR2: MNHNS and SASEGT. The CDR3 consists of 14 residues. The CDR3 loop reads CASSEATGADRPSF. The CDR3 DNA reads TGTGCCAGCAGTGAAGCGACGGGAGCTGATCGTCCTTCCTTC.

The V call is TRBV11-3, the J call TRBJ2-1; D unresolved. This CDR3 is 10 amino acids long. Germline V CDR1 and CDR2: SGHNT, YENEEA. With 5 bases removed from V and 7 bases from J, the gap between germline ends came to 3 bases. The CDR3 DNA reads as TGTGCCAGCAGCCGAAATGAGCAGTTCTTC. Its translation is CASSRNEQFF.

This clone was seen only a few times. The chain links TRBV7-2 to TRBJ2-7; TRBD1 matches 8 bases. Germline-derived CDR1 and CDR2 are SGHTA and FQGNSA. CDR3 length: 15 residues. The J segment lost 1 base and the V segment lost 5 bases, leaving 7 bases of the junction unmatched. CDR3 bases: TGTGCCAGCAGCCCAGGGGGCGCAGGTTCCTACGAGCAGTACTTC. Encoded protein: CASSPGGAGSYEQYF.

The CDR3 sequence: CASSIQGVGTYSNQPQHF. The CDR3 bases are TGTGCCAGTAGTATACAGGGCGTCGGTACTTATAGCAATCAGCCCCAGCATTTT. The chain is built from TRBV19 and TRBJ1-5, with D maybe TRBD1 (5 bases). Trimming removed 2 bases from V and 0 bases from J, with 17 bases in between. This CDR3 has 18 residues. Germline V gene lookup returns CDR1 LNHDA and CDR2 SQIVND (reference sequence).

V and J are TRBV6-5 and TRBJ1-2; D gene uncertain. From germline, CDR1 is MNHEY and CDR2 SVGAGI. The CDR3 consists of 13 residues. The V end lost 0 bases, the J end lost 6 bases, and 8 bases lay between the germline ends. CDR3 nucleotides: TGTGCCAGCAGTTACTCTTTGACAAATGGCTACACCTTC. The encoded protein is CASSYSLTNGYTF.

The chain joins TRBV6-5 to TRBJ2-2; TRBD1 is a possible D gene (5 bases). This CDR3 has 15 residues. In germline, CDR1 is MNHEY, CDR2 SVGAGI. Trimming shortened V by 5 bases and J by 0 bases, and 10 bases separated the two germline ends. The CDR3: CASSPWTTNTGELFF. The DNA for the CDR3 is TGTGCCAGCAGTCCTTGGACAACGAACACCGGGGAGCTGTTTTTT.

The CDR3 region is CASSSLGGRYSGNTIYF. The CDR3 nucleotides read TGTGCCAGCAGTTCTCTTGGGGGCAGGTACTCTGGAAACACCATATATTTT. V is TRBV28 and J is TRBJ1-3; possible D gene TRBD1, 6 bases. The CDR3 length is 17 residues. Trimming cost V 4 bases and J 0 bases, with 16 bases left between them. Germline CDR1 and CDR2: MDHEN and SYDVKM.

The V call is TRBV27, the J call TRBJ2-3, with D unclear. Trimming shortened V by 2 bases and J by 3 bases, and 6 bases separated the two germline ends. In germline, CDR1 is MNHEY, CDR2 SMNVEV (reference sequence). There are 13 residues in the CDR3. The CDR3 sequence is CASSLKSTDTQYF. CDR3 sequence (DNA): TGTGCCAGCAGTTTAAAGAGTACAGATACGCAGTATTTT.

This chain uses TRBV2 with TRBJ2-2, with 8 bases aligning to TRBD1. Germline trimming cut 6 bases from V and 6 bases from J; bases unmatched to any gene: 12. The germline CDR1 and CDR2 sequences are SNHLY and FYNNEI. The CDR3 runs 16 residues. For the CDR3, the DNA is TGTGCCAGCAGCGGACGGACAGGGTTTGGCGCCGGGGAGCTGTTTTTT. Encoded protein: CASSGRTGFGAGELFF.

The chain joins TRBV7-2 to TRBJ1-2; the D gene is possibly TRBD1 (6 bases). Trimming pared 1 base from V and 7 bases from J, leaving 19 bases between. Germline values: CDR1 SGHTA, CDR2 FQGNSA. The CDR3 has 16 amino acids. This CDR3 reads CASSLDLAGGYGGYTF. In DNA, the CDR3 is TGTGCCAGCAGCTTAGATCTGGCGGGGGGCTATGGTGGCTACACCTTC.

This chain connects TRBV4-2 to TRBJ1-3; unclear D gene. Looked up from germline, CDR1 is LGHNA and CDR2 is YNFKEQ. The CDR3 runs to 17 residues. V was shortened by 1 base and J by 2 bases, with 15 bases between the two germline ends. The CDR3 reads CASSQAVGRGTGNTIYF. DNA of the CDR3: TGTGCCAGCAGCCAAGCTGTGGGTCGGGGTACTGGAAACACCATATATTTT.

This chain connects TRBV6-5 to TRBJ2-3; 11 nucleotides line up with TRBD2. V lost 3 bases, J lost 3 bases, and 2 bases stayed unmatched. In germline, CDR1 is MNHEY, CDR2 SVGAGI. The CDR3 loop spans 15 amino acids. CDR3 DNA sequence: TGTGCCAGCAGTTATAGCGGGAGGGGAACAGATACGCAGTATTTT. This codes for CASSYSGRGTDTQYF.

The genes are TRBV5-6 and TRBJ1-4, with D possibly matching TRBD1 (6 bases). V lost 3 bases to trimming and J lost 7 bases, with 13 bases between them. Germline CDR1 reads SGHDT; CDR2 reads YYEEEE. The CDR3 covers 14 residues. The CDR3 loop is CASSSAGTREKLFF. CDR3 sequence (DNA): TGTGCCAGCAGCTCAGCCGGGACACGTGAAAAACTGTTTTTT.

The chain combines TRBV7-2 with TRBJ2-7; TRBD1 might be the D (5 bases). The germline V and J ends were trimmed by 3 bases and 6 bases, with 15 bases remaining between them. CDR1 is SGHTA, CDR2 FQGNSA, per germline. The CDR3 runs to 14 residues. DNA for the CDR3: TGTGCCAGCAGCTTCGGACGGACAACTTTCGAGCAGTACTTC. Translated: CASSFGRTTFEQYF.

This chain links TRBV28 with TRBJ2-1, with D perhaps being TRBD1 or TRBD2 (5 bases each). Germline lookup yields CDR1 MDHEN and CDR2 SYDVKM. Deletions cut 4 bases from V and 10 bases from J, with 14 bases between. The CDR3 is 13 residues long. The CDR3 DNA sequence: TGTGCCAGCAGTTCGGGACGCCGGTTAGAGCAGTTCTTC. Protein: CASSSGRRLEQFF.

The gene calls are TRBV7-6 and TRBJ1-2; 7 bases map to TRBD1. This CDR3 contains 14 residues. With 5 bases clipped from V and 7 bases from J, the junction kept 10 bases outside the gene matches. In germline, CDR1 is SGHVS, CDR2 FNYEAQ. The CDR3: CASSLEGGSSGYTF. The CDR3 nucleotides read TGTGCCAGCAGCCTCGAAGGGGGCAGCAGTGGCTACACCTTC.

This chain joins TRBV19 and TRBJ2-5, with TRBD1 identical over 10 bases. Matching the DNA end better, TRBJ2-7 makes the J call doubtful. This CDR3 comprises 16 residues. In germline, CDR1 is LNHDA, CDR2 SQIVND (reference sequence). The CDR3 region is CASSSPRDRGSYEQYF. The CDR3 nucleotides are TGTGCCAGTAGCTCCCCCAGGGACAGGGGCTCCTACGAGCAGTACTTC.

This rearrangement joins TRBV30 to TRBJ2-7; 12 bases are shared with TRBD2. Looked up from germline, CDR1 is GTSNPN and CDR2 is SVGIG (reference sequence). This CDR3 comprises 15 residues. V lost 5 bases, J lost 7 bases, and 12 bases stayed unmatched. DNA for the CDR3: TGTGCCTGGTCTAGAGGGTGGACTAGCGGGAAAGAGCAGTACTTC. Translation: CAWSRGWTSGKEQYF.

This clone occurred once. CDR3 region: CASSSGGWATDTQYF. CDR3 bases: TGTGCCAGCAGTTCCGGGGGGTGGGCGACAGATACGCAGTATTTT. The rearrangement links TRBV2 to TRBJ2-3, with 7 bases fitting TRBD2. J lost 3 bases, V lost 5 bases, and 8 bases had no gene match. The CDR3 contains 15 residues. The germline V gene encodes CDR1 SNHLY and CDR2 FYNNEI.

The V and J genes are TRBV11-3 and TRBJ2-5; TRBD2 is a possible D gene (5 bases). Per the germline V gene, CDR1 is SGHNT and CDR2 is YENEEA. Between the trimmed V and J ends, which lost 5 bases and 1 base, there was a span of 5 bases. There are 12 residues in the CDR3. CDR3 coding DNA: TGTGCCAGCAGCGGGAGCCAAGAGACCCAGTACTTC. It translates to CASSGSQETQYF.

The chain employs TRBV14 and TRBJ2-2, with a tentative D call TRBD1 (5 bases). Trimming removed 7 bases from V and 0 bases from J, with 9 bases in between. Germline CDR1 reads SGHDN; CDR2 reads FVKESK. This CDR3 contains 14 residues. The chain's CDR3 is CASKPTANTGELFF. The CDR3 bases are TGTGCCAGCAAGCCGACAGCGAACACCGGGGAGCTGTTTTTT. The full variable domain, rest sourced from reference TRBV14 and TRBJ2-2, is EAGVTQFPSHSVIEKGQTVTLRCDPISGHDNLYWYRRVMGKEIKFLLHFVKESKQDESGMPNNRFLAERTGGTYSTLKVQPAELEDSGVYFCASKPTANTGELFFGEGSRLTVL.

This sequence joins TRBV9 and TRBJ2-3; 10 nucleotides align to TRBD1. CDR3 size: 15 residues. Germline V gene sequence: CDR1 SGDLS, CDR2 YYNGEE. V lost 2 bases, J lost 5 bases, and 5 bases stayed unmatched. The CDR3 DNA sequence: TGTGCCAGCAGCGTGGCGGGACAGGGGAGAGATACGCAGTATTTT. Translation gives CASSVAGQGRDTQYF.

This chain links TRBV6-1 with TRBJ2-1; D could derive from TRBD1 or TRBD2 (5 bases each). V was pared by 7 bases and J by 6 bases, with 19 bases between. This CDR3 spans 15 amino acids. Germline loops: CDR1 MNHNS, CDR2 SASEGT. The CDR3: CASTPGQGVINEQFF. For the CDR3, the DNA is TGTGCCAGCACCCCGGGGCAGGGAGTTATCAATGAGCAGTTCTTC.

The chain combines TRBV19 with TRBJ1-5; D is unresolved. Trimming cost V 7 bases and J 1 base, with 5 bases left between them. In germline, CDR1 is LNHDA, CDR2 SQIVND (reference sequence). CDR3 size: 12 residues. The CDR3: CASKTSNQPQHF. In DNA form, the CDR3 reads TGTGCCAGTAAGACCAGCAATCAGCCCCAGCATTTT.

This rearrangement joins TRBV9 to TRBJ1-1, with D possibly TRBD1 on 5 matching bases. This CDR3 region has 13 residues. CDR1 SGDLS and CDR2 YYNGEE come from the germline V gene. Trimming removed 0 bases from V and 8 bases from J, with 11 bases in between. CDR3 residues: CASSVGGEGEAFF. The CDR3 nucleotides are TGTGCCAGCAGCGTAGGAGGGGAAGGGGAAGCTTTCTTT.

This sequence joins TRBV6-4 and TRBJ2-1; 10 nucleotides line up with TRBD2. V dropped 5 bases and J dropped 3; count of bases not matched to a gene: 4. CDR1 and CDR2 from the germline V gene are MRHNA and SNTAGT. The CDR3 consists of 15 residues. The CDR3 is CASSQSGGDYNEQFF. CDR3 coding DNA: TGTGCCAGCAGTCAAAGCGGGGGGGACTACAATGAGCAGTTCTTC.

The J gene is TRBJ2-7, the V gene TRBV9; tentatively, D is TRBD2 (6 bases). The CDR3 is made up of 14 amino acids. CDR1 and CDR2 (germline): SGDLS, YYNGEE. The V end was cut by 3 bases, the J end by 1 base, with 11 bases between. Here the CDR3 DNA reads TGTGCCAGCAGCGGGGGGGTGTCGTCCTACGAGCAGTACTTC. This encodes CASSGGVSSYEQYF.